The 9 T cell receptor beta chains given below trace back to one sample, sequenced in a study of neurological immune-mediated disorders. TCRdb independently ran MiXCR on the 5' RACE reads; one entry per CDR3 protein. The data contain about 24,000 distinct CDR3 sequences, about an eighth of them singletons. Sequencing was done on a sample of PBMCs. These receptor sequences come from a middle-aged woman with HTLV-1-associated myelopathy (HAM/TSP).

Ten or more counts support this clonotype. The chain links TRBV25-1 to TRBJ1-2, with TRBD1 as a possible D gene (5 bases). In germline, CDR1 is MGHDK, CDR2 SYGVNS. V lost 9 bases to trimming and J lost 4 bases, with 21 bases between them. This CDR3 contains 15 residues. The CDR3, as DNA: TGTGCCAGTAGAGGCGTGGGGACGGAAACCTATGGCTACACCTTC. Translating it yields CASRGVGTETYGYTF.

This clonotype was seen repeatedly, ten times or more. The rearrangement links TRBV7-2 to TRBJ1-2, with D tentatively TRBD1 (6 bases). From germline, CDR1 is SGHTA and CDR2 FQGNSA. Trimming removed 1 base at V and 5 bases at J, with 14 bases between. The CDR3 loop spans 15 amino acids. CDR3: CASSLGQAPRYGYTF. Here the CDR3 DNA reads TGTGCCAGCAGCTTAGGACAGGCTCCCCGGTATGGCTACACCTTC.

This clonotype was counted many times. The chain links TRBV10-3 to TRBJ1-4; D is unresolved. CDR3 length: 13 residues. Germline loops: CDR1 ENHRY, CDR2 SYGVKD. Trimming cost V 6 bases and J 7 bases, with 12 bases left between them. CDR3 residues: CAISQRGGEKLFF. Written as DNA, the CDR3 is TGTGCCATCAGCCAGCGAGGTGGTGAAAAACTGTTTTTT.

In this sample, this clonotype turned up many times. CDR3 region: CATSGTTKTGGYTF. The CDR3 region has the DNA TGTGCCACCTCCGGGACAACGAAGACGGGAGGCTACACCTTC. This chain joins TRBV24-1 and TRBJ1-2; a possible D gene is TRBD1 (6 bases). The CDR3 is 14 residues long. Trimming took off 9 bases at V and 8 bases at J, with 21 bases between the two ends. Germline assignment: CDR1 KGHDR and CDR2 SFDVKD.

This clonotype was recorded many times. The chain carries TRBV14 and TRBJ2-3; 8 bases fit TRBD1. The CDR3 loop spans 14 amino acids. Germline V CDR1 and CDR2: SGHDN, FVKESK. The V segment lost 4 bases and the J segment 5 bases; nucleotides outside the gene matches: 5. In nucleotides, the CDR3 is TGTGCCAGCAGCCCAGACGACAGGGGAGATACGCAGTATTTT. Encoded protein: CASSPDDRGDTQYF.

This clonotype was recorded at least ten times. Here the CDR3 DNA reads TGTGCCAGCAGCTTGTTCACAGGGTCAGATACGCAGTATTTT. This codes for CASSLFTGSDTQYF. The chain carries TRBV5-5 and TRBJ2-3; the D gene is possibly TRBD1 (6 bases). CDR1 is SGHKS, CDR2 YYEKEE, per germline (reference sequence). Trimming stripped 1 base from V and 4 bases from J, with 10 bases between. This CDR3 spans 14 amino acids.

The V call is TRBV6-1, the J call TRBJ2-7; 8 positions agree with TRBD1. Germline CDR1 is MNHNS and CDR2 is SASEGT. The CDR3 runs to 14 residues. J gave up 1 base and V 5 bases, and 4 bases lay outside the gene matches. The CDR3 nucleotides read TGTGCCAGCAGTTCCGGGACAGGTTCCTACGAGCAGTACTTC. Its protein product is CASSSGTGSYEQYF.

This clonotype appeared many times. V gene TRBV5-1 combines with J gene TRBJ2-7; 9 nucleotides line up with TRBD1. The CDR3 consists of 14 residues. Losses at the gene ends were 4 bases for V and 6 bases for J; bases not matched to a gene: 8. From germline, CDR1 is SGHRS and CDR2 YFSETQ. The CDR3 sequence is CASSQTGGSLEQYF. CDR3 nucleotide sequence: TGCGCCAGCAGCCAGACAGGGGGAAGTCTCGAGCAGTACTTC.

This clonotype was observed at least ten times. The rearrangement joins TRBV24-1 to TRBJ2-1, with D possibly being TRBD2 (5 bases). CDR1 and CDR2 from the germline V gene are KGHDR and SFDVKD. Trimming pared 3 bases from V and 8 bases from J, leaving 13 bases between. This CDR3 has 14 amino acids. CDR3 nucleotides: TGTGCCACCAGTGATACCGCGAGGGTCGATGAGCAGTTCTTC. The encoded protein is CATSDTARVDEQFF.